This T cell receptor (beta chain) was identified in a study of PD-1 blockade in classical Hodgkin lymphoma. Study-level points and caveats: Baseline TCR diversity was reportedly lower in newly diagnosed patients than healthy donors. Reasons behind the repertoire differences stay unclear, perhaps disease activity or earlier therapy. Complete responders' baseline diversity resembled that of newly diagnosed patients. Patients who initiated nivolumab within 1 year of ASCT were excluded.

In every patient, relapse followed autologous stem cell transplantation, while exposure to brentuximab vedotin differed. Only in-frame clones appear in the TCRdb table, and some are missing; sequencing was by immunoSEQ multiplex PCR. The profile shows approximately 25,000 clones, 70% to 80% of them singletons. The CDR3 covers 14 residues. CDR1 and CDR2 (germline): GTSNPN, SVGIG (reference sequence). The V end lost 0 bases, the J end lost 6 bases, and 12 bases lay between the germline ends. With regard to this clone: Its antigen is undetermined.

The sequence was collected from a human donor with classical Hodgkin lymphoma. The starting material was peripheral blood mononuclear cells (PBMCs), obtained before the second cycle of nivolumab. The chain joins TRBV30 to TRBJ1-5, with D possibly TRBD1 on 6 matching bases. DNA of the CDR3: TGTGCCTGGAGTGTTGCGAGGGGGACTCAGCCCCAGCATTTT. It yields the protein CAWSVARGTQPQHF.